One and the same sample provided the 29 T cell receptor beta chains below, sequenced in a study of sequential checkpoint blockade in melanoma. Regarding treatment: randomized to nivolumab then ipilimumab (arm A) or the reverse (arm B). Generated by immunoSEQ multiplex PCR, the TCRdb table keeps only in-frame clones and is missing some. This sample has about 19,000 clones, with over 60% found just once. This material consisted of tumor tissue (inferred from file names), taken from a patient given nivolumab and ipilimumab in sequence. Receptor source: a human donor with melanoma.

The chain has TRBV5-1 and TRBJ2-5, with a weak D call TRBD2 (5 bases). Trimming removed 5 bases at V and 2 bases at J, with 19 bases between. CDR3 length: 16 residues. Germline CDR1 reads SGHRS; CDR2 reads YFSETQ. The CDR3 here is CASRGSPSGIQETQYF. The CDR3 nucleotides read TGCGCCAGCAGAGGGTCCCCGAGCGGCATACAAGAGACCCAGTACTTC.

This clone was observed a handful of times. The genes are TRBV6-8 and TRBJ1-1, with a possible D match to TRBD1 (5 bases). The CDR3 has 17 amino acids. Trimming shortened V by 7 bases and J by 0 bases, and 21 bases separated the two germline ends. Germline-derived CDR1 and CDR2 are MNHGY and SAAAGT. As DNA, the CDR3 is TGTGCCAGCACCCAGGAGGGGCGGCGGATTATGAACACTGAAGCTTTCTTT. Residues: CASTQEGRRIMNTEAFF.

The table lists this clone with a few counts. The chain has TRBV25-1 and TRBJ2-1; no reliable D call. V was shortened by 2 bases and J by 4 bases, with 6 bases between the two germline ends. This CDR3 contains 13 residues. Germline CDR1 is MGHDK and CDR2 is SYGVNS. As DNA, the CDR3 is TGTGCCAGCAGTGAACGTCAGTACAATGAGCAGTTCTTC. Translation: CASSERQYNEQFF.

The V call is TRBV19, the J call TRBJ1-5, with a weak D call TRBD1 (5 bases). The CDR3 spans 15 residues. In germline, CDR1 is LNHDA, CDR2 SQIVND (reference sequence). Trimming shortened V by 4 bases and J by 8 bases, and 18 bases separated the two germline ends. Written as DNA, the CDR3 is TGTGCCAGTAGTAGAGACCAGGGACCGAGGGAGCCCCAGCATTTT. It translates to CASSRDQGPREPQHF.

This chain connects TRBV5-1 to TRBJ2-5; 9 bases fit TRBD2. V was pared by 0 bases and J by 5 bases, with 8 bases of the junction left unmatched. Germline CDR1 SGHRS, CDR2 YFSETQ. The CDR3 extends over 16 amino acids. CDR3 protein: CASSLVVSGSAETQYF. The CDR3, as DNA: TGCGCCAGCAGCTTGGTTGTTAGCGGGAGTGCTGAGACCCAGTACTTC.

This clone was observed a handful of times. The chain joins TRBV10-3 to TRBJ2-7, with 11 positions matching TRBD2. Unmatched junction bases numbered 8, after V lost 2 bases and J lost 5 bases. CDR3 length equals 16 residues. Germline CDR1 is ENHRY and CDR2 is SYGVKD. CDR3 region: CAISETRTSGHHEQYF. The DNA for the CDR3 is TGTGCCATCAGTGAGACGCGGACTAGCGGGCATCACGAGCAGTACTTC.

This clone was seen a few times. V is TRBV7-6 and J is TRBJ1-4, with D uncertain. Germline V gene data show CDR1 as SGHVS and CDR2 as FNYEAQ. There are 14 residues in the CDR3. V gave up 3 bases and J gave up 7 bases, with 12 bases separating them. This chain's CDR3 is CASSFSGIGEKLFF. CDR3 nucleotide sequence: TGTGCCAGCAGCTTTTCCGGGATCGGTGAAAAACTGTTTTTT.

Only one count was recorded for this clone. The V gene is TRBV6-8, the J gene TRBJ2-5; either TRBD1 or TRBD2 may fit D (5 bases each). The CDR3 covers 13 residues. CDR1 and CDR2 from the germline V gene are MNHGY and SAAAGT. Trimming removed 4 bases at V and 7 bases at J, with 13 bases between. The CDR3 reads CASSSDERGTQYF. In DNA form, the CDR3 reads TGTGCCAGCAGTTCGGATGAGAGGGGGACCCAGTACTTC.

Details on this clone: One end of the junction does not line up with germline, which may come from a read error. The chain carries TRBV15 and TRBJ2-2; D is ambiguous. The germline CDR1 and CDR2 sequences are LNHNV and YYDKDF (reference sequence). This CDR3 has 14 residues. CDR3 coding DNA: TGTGCCAGCAGCCCCAAGGATCCCACCGGGGAGCTGTTTTTT. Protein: CASSPKDPTGELFF.

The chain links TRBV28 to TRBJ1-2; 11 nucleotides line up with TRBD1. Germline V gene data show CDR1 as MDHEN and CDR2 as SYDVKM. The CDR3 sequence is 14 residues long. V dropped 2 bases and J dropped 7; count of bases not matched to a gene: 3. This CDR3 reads CASSLGQGAGGYTF. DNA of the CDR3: TGTGCCAGCAGTTTAGGACAGGGGGCTGGTGGCTACACCTTC.

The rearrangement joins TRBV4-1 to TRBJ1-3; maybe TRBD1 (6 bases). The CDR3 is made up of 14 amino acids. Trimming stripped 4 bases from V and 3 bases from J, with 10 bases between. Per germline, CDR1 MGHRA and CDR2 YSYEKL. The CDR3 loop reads CASSPTGDGNTIYF. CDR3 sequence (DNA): TGCGCCAGCAGCCCGACAGGAGATGGAAACACCATATATTTT.

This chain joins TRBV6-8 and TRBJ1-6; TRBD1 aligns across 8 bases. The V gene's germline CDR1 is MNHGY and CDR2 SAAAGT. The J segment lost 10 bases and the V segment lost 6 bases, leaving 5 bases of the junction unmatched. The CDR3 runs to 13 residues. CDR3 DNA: TGTGCCAGCAGCGAGGGACAGGCCTCACCCCTCCACTTT. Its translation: CASSEGQASPLHF.

CDR3 in DNA: TGCGCCAGCAGCTCTGGACTAGCGGGGGGGCTTTCCTACAATGAGCAGTTCTTC. Protein: CASSSGLAGGLSYNEQFF. The V gene is TRBV5-1, the J gene TRBJ2-1; TRBD2 aligns across 15 bases. This CDR3 spans 18 amino acids. Germline V gene lookup returns CDR1 SGHRS and CDR2 YFSETQ. The V segment lost 3 bases and the J segment 1 base; nucleotides outside the gene matches: 5.

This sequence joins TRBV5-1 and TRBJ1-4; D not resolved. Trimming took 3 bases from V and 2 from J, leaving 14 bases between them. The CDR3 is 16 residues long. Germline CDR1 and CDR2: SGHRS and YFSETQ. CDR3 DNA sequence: TGCGCCAGCAGCTATAGGACCCCTGGGACTAATGAAAAACTGTTTTTT. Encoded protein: CASSYRTPGTNEKLFF.

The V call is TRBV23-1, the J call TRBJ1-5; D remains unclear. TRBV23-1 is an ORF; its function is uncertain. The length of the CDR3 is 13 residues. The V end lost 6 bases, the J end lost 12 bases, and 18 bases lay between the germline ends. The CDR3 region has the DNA TGCGCCAGCAGCTTGGACGTATCGGGGAGCCAGCATTTT. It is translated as CASSLDVSGSQHF.

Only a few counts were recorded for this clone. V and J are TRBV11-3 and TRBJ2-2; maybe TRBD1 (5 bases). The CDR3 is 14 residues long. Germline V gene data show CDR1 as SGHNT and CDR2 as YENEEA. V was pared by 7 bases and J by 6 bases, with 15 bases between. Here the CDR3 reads CASTYTQGSGELFF. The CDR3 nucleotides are TGTGCCAGCACCTATACCCAGGGTTCCGGGGAGCTGTTTTTT.

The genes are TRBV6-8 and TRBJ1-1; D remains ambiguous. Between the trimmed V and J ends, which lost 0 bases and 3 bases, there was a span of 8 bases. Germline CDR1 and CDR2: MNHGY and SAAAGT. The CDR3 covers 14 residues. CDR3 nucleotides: TGTGCCAGCAGTTACTCGACCAGCTACACTGAAGCTTTCTTT. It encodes CASSYSTSYTEAFF.

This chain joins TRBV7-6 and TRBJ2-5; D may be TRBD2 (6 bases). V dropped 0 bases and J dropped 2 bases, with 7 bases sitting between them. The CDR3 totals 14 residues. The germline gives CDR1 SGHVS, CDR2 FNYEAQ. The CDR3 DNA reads TGTGCCAGCAGCTTAGCTGGGGGGCAAGAGACCCAGTACTTC. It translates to CASSLAGGQETQYF. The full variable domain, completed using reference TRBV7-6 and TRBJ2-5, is GAGVSQSPRYKVTKRGQDVALRCDPISGHVSLYWYRQALGQGPEFLTYFNYEAQQDKSGLPNDRFSAERPEGSISTLTIQRTEQRDSAMYRCASSLAGGQETQYFGPGTRLLVL.

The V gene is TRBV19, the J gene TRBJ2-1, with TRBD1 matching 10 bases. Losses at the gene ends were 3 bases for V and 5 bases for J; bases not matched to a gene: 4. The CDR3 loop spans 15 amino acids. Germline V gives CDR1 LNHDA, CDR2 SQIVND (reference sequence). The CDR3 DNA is TGTGCCAGTAGTATTGGGGGACAGGGGAACAATGAGCAGTTCTTC. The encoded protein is CASSIGGQGNNEQFF. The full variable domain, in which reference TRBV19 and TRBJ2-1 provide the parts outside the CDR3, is DGGITQSPKYLFRKEGQNVTLSCEQNLNHDAMYWYRQDPGQGLRLIYYSQIVNDFQKGDIAEGYSVSREKKESFPLTVTSAQKNPTAFYLCASSIGGQGNNEQFFGPGTRLTVL.

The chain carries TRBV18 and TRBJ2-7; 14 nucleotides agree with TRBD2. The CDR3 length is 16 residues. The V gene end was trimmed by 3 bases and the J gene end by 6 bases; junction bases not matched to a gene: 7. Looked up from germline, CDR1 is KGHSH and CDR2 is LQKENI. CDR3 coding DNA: TGTGCCAGCTCACCCGTCGGGACTAGCGGGAGCTCCGAGCAGTACTTC. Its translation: CASSPVGTSGSSEQYF.

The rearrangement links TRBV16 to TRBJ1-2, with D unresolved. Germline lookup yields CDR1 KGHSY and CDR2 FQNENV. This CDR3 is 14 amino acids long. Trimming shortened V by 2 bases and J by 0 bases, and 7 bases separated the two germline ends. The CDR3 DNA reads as TGTGCCAGCAGCCAAGGGCAGGCTAACTATGGCTACACCTTC. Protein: CASSQGQANYGYTF.

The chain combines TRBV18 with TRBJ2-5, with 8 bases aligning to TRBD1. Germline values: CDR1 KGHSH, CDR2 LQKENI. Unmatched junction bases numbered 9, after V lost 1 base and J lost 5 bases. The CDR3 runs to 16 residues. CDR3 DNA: TGTGCCAGCTCACCACTAGGACAGGGTTTCGGTGAGACCCAGTACTTC. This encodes CASSPLGQGFGETQYF.

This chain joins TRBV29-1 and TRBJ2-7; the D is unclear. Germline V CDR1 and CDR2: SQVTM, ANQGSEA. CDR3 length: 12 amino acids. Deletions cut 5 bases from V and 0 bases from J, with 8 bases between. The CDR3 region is CSVSSDSYEQYF. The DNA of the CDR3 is TGCAGCGTTTCCTCGGACTCCTACGAGCAGTACTTC.

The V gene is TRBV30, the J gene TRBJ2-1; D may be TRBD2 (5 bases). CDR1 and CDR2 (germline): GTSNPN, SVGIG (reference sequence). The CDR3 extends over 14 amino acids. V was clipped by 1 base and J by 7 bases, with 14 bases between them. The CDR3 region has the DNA TGTGCCTGGAGTGCCTCCTTAGGCGGGAATGAGCAGTTCTTC. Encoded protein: CAWSASLGGNEQFF.

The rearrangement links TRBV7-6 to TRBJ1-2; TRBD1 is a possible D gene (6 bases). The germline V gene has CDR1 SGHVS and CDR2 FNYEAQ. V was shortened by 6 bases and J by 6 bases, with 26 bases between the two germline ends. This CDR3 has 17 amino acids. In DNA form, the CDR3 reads TGTGCCAGCAGGCCGGTGCGGGGGCGTCCATTCAGGGATGGCTACACCTTC. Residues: CASRPVRGRPFRDGYTF.

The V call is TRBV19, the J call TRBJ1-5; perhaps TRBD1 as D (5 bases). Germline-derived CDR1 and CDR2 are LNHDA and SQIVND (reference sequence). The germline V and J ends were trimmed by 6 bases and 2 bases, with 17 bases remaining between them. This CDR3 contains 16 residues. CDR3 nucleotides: TGTGCCAGTAGATCAGGGTTCTCGGGGGGCAATCAGCCCCAGCATTTT. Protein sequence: CASRSGFSGGNQPQHF.

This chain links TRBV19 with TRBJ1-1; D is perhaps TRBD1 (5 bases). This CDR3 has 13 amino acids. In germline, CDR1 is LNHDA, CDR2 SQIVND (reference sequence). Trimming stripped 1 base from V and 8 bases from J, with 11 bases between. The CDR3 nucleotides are TGTGCCAGTAGTATAGGAGGAGGGGTAGAAGCTTTCTTT. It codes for CASSIGGGVEAFF.

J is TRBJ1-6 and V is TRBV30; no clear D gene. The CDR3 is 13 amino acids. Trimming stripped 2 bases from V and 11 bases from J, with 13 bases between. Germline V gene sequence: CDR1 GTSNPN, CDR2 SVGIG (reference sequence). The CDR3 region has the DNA TGTGCCTGGAGTCTCTCTCGGCCGGCACCCCTCCACTTT. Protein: CAWSLSRPAPLHF. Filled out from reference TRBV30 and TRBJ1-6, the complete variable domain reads SQTIHQWPATLVQPVGSPLSLECTVEGTSNPNLYWYRQAAGRGLQLLFYSVGIGQISSEVPQNLSASRPQDRQFILSSKKLLLSDSGFYLCAWSLSRPAPLHFGNGTRLTVT.

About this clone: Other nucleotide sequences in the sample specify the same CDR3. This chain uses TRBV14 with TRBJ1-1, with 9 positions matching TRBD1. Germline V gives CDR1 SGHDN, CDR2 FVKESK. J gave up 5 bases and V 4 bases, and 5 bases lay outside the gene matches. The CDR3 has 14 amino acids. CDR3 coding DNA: TGTGCCAGCAGCCTGGACAGGGGAGGAACTGAAGCTTTCTTT. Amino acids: CASSLDRGGTEAFF.